These 2 T cell receptor beta chains share one sample of origin, sequenced in a study of T cells after yellow fever vaccination. MiXCR, run by TCRdb on the 5' RACE reads, gives a single entry per CDR3 protein. The profile shows over 250,000 distinct CDR3 sequences, approximately 4% of them singletons. The sample consisted of PBMCs, taken 5 days after the yellow fever booster vaccination. The receptors were sampled from a man between 18 and 29 years old who received the YFV17D yellow fever vaccine.

This clonotype appeared many times. The chain combines TRBV5-6 with TRBJ2-3; D might be TRBD2 (6 bases). The CDR3 runs 13 residues. Germline V gene lookup returns CDR1 SGHDT and CDR2 YYEEEE. With 4 bases removed from V and 4 bases from J, the gap between germline ends came to 10 bases. For the CDR3, the DNA is TGTGCCAGCAGCACACTAGCCCCAGATACGCAGTATTTT. Its protein is CASSTLAPDTQYF. Full variable domain (remainder filled in from reference TRBV5-6 and TRBJ2-3): DAGVTQSPTHLIKTRGQQVTLRCSPKSGHDTVSWYQQALGQGPQFIFQYYEEEERQRGNFPDRFSGHQFPNYSSELNVNALLLGDSALYLCASSTLAPDTQYFGPGTRLTVL.

The rearrangement joins TRBV5-5 to TRBJ1-4; TRBD1 agrees at 10 bases. CDR3 length equals 15 residues. V gave up 0 bases and J gave up 6 bases; unmatched junction bases: 2. From germline, CDR1 is SGHKS and CDR2 YYEKEE (reference sequence). Here the CDR3 DNA reads TGTGCCAGCAGCTTGGAGGGGACAGGGGATGAAAAACTGTTTTTT. Translated, it gives CASSLEGTGDEKLFF.